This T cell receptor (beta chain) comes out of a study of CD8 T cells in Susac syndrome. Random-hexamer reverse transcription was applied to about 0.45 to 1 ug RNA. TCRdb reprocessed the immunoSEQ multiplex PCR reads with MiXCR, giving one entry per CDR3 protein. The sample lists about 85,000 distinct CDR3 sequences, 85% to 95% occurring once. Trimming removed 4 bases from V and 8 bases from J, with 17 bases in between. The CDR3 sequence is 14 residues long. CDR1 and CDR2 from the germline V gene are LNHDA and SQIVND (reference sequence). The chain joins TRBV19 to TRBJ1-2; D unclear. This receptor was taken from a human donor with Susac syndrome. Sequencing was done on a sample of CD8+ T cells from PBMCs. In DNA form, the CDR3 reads TGTGCCAGTAGTACCTCACAAGGCGTGGGGGGCTACACCTTC. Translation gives CASSTSQGVGGYTF. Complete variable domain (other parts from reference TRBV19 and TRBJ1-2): DGGITQSPKYLFRKEGQNVTLSCEQNLNHDAMYWYRQDPGQGLRLIYYSQIVNDFQKGDIAEGYSVSREKKESFPLTVTSAQKNPTAFYLCASSTSQGVGGYTFGSGTRLTVV.